This TCR beta chain was captured by sequencing in a study of shared clonotypes between healthy human individuals. Study information: The donor pool was made up of two women and a few men aged 18 to 49. Study-wide points: Only blood was sampled; tissue repertoires likely differ. In having few donors, the study represented limited genetic and exposure-history diversity.

Turning to this clone: Its specificity is unknown.

The authors sequenced unsorted PBMC DNA on ten immunoSEQ deep assay plates. Measured with immunoSEQ multiplex PCR; TCRdb has only the in-frame clones, and not every one. Counted here are roughly 500,000 clones, 81% occurring once; the ten biggest clones make up about 13%. Per germline, CDR1 LNHDA and CDR2 SQIVND (reference sequence). This CDR3 comprises 15 residues. Trimming pared 5 bases from V and 6 bases from J, leaving 18 bases between. This sequence joins TRBV19 and TRBJ2-3; a weak D match, TRBD2 (6 bases). This TCR came from a woman aged 40-49 years in good health. Some clones in this sample may be carry-over from other donors' samples. Source material: PBMCs. CDR3 nucleotides: TGTGCCAGTAGTCCAGGGACTTCCTTGGGGGATACGCAGTATTTT. As protein: CASSPGTSLGDTQYF.